This T cell receptor (beta chain) came from a study of T cell responses to AZD1222 COVID-19 vaccine. Points on this clone: Its antigen is not identified.

Study-wide results and caveats: Receipt of two AZD1222 doses was followed by a rise in Spike-specific TCR breadth and depth.

Sequencing was performed with immunoSEQ multiplex PCR; in TCRdb, only in-frame clones are kept and a portion is missing. The sample includes about 150,000 clones, approximately 90% of them seen just once. The specimen was peripheral blood, collected 28 days after the second AZD1222 dose. This TCR derives from an adult who received the AZD1222 COVID-19 vaccine.

In DNA, the CDR3 is TGTGCCAGCAGCGGCTCGGGGGACAATGAGCAGTTCTTC. It specifies CASSGSGDNEQFF. This chain links TRBV9 with TRBJ2-1; a weak D match, TRBD2 (6 bases). Germline loops: CDR1 SGDLS, CDR2 YYNGEE. V was clipped by 3 bases and J by 5 bases, with 9 bases between them. The CDR3 contains 13 residues.